This T cell receptor beta chain was recorded in a study of cytomegalovirus exposure and HLA in healthy donors. The PCR used 60 Vbeta and 13 Jbeta primers. Only in-frame clones appear in the TCRdb table, and some are missing; sequencing was by immunoSEQ multiplex PCR. The table has 95,000 to 150,000 clones, about three quarters seen once. This CDR3 is 15 amino acids long. Germline CDR1 SGHDN, CDR2 FVKESK. Trimming removed 1 base from V and 8 bases from J; junction bases left unmatched: 8. This TCR was recovered from a woman in her twenties or thirties in good health and CMV-seropositive. This chain connects TRBV14 to TRBJ1-2; TRBD1 agrees at 9 bases. Sequencing was done on a sample of PBMCs. In DNA, the CDR3 is TGTGCCAGCAGCCAAGGGACACCGGGACAGGGAGGCTACACCTTC. Residues: CASSQGTPGQGGYTF.